The clone carrying this T cell receptor (beta chain) was seen a single time. Original methodology: Reference gene primer amplification in the assay estimated nucleated cell counts. The assay was immunoSEQ multiplex PCR, and TCRdb's table has in-frame clones only and misses some. The V and J calls and clone size were taken over from that table, and D and trimming were inferred from the DNA. The profile shows under 200,000 clones, around 88% of them singletons. The cohort comprised adults aged roughly 18 to 95 years residing in about two dozen US areas. Cohorts were assigned according to the clinical history that participants reported. The sample comes from a study of blood T cell repertoires in COVID-19. As for the study in general: Some COVID-19 samples were acute and others convalescent; all came from the United States, Italy and Spain.

Trimming pared 6 bases from V and 0 bases from J, leaving 18 bases between. The CDR3 sequence is 17 residues long. Germline V gene sequence: CDR1 SNHLY, CDR2 FYNNEI. The sequenced material came from PBMCs or T cells enriched from blood (not recorded which). This clonotype was obtained from a woman between 45 and 60 years old in a cohort exposed to, infected with or recovered from COVID-19 (not recorded which). This chain connects TRBV2 to TRBJ1-3, with D tentatively TRBD1 (5 bases). The CDR3 loop reads CASSANWTPNSGNTIYF. DNA of the CDR3: TGTGCCAGCAGCGCCAATTGGACACCTAACTCTGGAAACACCATATATTTT.